This T cell receptor (beta chain) stems from a study of T cell clonality in common variable immunodeficiency. Study outcomes and limitations: In common variable immunodeficiency, TCR beta chains reportedly carried fewer deletions and N-nucleotide insertions.

The CDR3 consists of 15 residues. V was pared by 2 bases and J by 0 bases, with 13 bases between. The germline V gene encodes CDR1 DFQATT and CDR2 SNEGSKA (reference sequence). Libraries were prepared by immunoSEQ multiplex PCR; TCRdb keeps only in-frame clonotypes and omits some of them. The sample has roughly 50,000 clones, none seen only once. There are many counts of this clone. Its antigen remains unknown. Sequencing ends 3 residues short of the CDR3 end; the germline J gene provides the rest. The V gene is TRBV20-1, the J gene TRBJ2-5; maybe TRBD2 (6 bases). The clonotype originates from a person aged 18 to 75 in good health. Sequencing was performed on peripheral blood mononuclear cells. The part of the CDR3 DNA that was read is TGCAGTGCTAGATCCCCCCTAGCGAACCAAGAGACC. The encoded protein is CSARSPLANQET. The full CDR3 is CSARSPLANQETQYF.